These T cell receptor beta chains were read from a single sample in a study of OX40 agonist ivuxolimab in advanced cancers. The method was immunoSEQ multiplex PCR; TCRdb's version includes in-frame clones alone and lacks a portion of them. The table shows about 76,000 clones, with around 85% occurring only once. The material sequenced was CD4+ or CD8+ T cells sorted from blood, taken in a trial of the OX40 agonist ivuxolimab. All receptors derive from an adult with an advanced solid tumor such as melanoma, head and neck, liver or kidney cancer. Each CDR3 is given with its conserved first and last residue. The order of the fields is clone size, D gene, J gene, V gene, CDR3 protein, CDR3 DNA. D genes are given only for firm matches. The size of a clone is reported for some rows only, either as once, few or many, or as a class for expanded clones.

>.|.|TRBJ2-3|TRBV5-1
CASSQGRDTQYF
TGCGCCAGCAGCCAAGGTAGAGATACGCAGTATTTT
>.|.|TRBJ2-2|TRBV2
CASRETGNTGELFF
TGTGCCAGCAGGGAGACAGGGAACACCGGGGAGCTGTTTTTT
>.|TRBD1|TRBJ1-1|TRBV6-5
CASRPGQGGEAFF
TGTGCCAGCAGACCCGGACAGGGGGGTGAAGCTTTCTTT
>.|.|TRBJ2-1|TRBV4-3
CASSQDRDLGHFSYNEQFF
TGCGCCAGCAGCCAAGATAGGGATTTGGGACATTTCTCCTACAATGAGCAGTTCTTC
>once|.|TRBJ2-5|TRBV5-1
CASSPGTGPVQETQYF
TGCGCCAGCAGCCCCGGGACCGGCCCGGTACAAGAGACCCAGTACTTC
>few|.|TRBJ1-1|TRBV10-3
CAARGRQTEAFF
TGTGCCGCCCGGGGTCGACAGACTGAAGCTTTCTTT
>once|TRBD1|TRBJ2-5|TRBV6-1
CASSGATRGNQETQYF
TGTGCCAGCAGTGGGGCTACCAGGGGGAATCAAGAGACCCAGTACTTC
>.|TRBD2|TRBJ2-5|TRBV30
CAWGSGGAETQYF
TGTGCCTGGGGGAGCGGGGGGGCCGAGACCCAGTACTTC
>.|TRBD1|TRBJ1-3|TRBV7-2
CASSLDRRTGNSGNTIYF
TGTGCCAGCAGCTTAGATAGAAGGACAGGGAACTCTGGAAACACCATATATTTT
>.|.|TRBJ1-1|TRBV19
CASSIGMNTEAFF
TGTGCCAGTAGTATAGGCATGAACACTGAAGCTTTCTTT
>.|TRBD1|TRBJ2-4|TRBV7-6
CASSPGTAAKNIQYF
TGTGCCAGCAGCCCTGGGACAGCGGCCAAAAACATTCAGTACTTC
>once|.|TRBJ2-1|TRBV5-6
CASSSTLSGLDVYNEQFF
TGTGCCAGCAGCTCCACGCTCTCGGGACTTGACGTCTACAATGAGCAGTTCTTC
>.|.|TRBJ1-5|TRBV5-8
CASSWGLGSNQPQHF
TGTGCCAGCAGCTGGGGGCTGGGTAGCAATCAGCCCCAGCATTTT
>.|.|TRBJ1-4|TRBV4-1
CASSPAGITNEKLFF
TGCGCCAGCAGCCCGGCGGGGATTACTAATGAAAAACTGTTTTTT
>.|TRBD1|TRBJ2-3|TRBV10-3
CAIRTGQGSTDTQYF
TGTGCCATCAGGACAGGACAGGGGTCCACAGATACGCAGTATTTT
>.|.|TRBJ2-5|TRBV27
CASSQDQETQYF
TGTGCCAGCAGTCAGGACCAAGAGACCCAGTACTTC
>.|.|TRBJ2-3|TRBV5-1
CASSLEGSTDTQYF
TGCGCCAGCAGCTTGGAAGGTAGCACAGATACGCAGTATTTT
>.|TRBD1|TRBJ1-6|TRBV4-3
CASSRDRGLDSPLHF
TGCGCCAGCAGCCGAGACAGGGGGCTTGATTCACCCCTCCACTTT
>few|TRBD1|TRBJ2-7|TRBV18
CASSLGTGISYEQYF
TGTGCCAGCTCTCTGGGGACAGGAATATCCTACGAGCAGTACTTC
>.|.|TRBJ1-4|TRBV5-4
CASSTSREGVNEKLFF
TGTGCCAGCAGCACCTCCCGGGAGGGAGTAAATGAAAAACTGTTTTTT
>.|TRBD1|TRBJ2-7|TRBV4-2
CASSQGDRRLNEQYF
TGTGCCAGCAGCCAAGGGGACAGAAGGTTAAACGAGCAGTACTTC
>.|TRBD2|TRBJ2-2|TRBV5-1
CASSLGGGVTGELFF
TGCGCCAGCAGTCTGGGCGGGGGAGTAACCGGGGAGCTGTTTTTT
>.|TRBD1|TRBJ1-2|TRBV7-2
CASSSRQGGIYGYTF
TGTGCCAGCAGCTCAAGACAGGGTGGAATCTATGGCTACACCTTC
>few|TRBD1|TRBJ2-7|TRBV19
CASSGNRGTYEQYF
TGTGCCAGTAGTGGAAACAGGGGTACTTACGAGCAGTACTTC
>.|TRBD1|TRBJ2-2|TRBV7-2
CASSPKGQLNTGELFF
TGTGCCAGCAGCCCAAAGGGACAGCTAAACACCGGGGAGCTGTTTTTT
>.|.|TRBJ2-3|TRBV7-9
CASSPTPGGGTDTQYF
TGTGCCAGCAGCCCAACGCCGGGGGGCGGGACAGATACGCAGTATTTT
>.|.|TRBJ1-1|TRBV5-1
CASSSWQDTEAFF
TGCGCCAGCAGCAGTTGGCAAGACACTGAAGCTTTCTTT
>.|.|TRBJ1-1|TRBV27
CASSLTKDVNTEAFF
TGTGCCAGCAGTTTAACCAAGGACGTGAACACTGAAGCTTTCTTT
>few|TRBD1|TRBJ1-6|TRBV5-8
CASSQGGRARTPLHF
TGTGCCAGCAGCCAGGGGGGCAGGGCCCGGACACCCCTCCACTTT
>.|.|TRBJ1-1|TRBV5-4
CAGSRQLDTEAFF
TGTGCCGGCAGCCGCCAGCTAGACACTGAAGCTTTCTTT
>.|TRBD1|TRBJ2-7|TRBV10-1
CASSVRQGLDEQYF
TGCGCCAGCAGTGTGAGACAGGGTCTTGACGAGCAGTACTTC
>.|TRBD1|TRBJ2-3|TRBV5-1
CASRGQGADTQYF
TGCGCCAGCAGGGGACAGGGGGCAGATACGCAGTATTTT
>few|.|TRBJ1-6|TRBV5-6
CASSSVGIHNSPLHF
TGTGCCAGCAGCTCTGTGGGGATTCATAATTCACCCCTCCACTTT
>once|.|TRBJ2-5|TRBV11-2
CASSLGQEGETQYF
TGTGCCAGCAGCTTAGGACAGGAGGGAGAGACCCAGTACTTC
>.|TRBD1|TRBJ1-4|TRBV19
CASSLGGVFPEKLFF
TGTGCCAGTAGCCTAGGGGGCGTGTTTCCTGAAAAACTGTTTTTT
>.|.|TRBJ1-2|TRBV6-5
CATKRGRTNYGYTF
TGTGCCACCAAAAGGGGCCGCACCAACTATGGCTACACCTTC
>.|TRBD2|TRBJ2-7|TRBV11-2
CASSLSWSGGAKEQYF
TGTGCCAGCAGCTTGTCCTGGAGCGGGGGGGCGAAAGAGCAGTACTTC
>.|.|TRBJ1-1|TRBV6-5
CASKGGTAVGAFF
TGTGCCAGCAAAGGCGGAACAGCCGTCGGAGCTTTCTTT
>.|TRBD2|TRBJ2-5|TRBV6-6
CASSQTSGGSQETQYF
TGTGCCAGCAGTCAGACTAGCGGGGGAAGCCAAGAGACCCAGTACTTC
>.|.|TRBJ1-5|TRBV6-1
CASKMDSLEHF
TGTGCCAGCAAGATGGACAGTTTAGAGCATTTT
>.|.|TRBJ2-4|TRBV7-2
CASSLAVGQAKNIQYF
TGTGCCAGCAGCTTAGCCGTGGGGCAAGCCAAAAACATTCAGTACTTC
>.|.|TRBJ1-6|TRBV7-8
CASSLGGWGSPLHF
TGTGCCAGCAGCTTGGGGGGCTGGGGTTCACCCCTCCACTTT
>few|TRBD2|TRBJ2-5|TRBV7-2
CASSLWLAGAQETQYF
TGTGCCAGCAGCTTATGGCTAGCGGGGGCCCAAGAGACCCAGTACTTC
>.|TRBD1|TRBJ1-4|TRBV7-6
CASSPATGATNEKLFF
TGTGCCAGCAGCCCCGCCACAGGGGCAACTAATGAAAAACTGTTTTTT
>.|.|TRBJ2-7|TRBV7-8
CASSSRTATYEQYF
TGTGCCAGCAGCTCGCGGACGGCTACCTACGAGCAGTACTTC
>few|TRBD1|TRBJ2-1|TRBV4-3
CASSPGGTGVNNEQFF
TGCGCCAGCAGCCCTGGCGGGACAGGGGTTAACAATGAGCAGTTCTTC
>.|TRBD2|TRBJ2-3|TRBV2
CATRLARDTQYF
TGTGCCACTCGACTAGCGCGAGATACGCAGTATTTT
>.|.|TRBJ1-4|TRBV7-2
CASSPIAGPGGNEKLFF
TGTGCCAGCAGCCCGATAGCCGGGCCCGGGGGCAATGAAAAACTGTTTTTT
>.|.|TRBJ1-5|TRBV6-5
CASSYNGYNQPQHF
TGTGCCAGCAGTTACAACGGGTACAATCAGCCCCAGCATTTT
>few|.|TRBJ1-5|TRBV4-3
CASSQDRAGGQPQHF
TGCGCCAGCAGCCAAGATCGGGCAGGAGGTCAGCCCCAGCATTTT
>.|.|TRBJ2-1|TRBV7-7
CASSPRSDYNEQFF
TGTGCTAGCAGCCCCCGCAGTGACTACAATGAGCAGTTCTTC
>.|.|TRBJ2-7|TRBV4-3
CASSQDRGSSEGLEQYF
TGCGCCAGCAGCCAAGATAGGGGGTCTAGCGAGGGGCTCGAGCAGTACTTC
>.|.|TRBJ2-7|TRBV19
CASSIRGLEYEQYF
TGTGCCAGTAGTATTCGGGGGCTTGAGTACGAGCAGTACTTC
>.|.|TRBJ1-5|TRBV2
CASGGGYSNQPQHF
TGTGCCAGCGGGGGGGGATATAGCAATCAGCCCCAGCATTTT
>.|.|TRBJ1-5|TRBV6-1
CASSETQGNQPQHF
TGTGCCAGCAGTGAAACCCAGGGCAATCAGCCCCAGCATTTT
>once|.|TRBJ1-2|TRBV6-1
CASSDVGRDGYTF
TGTGCCAGCAGTGATGTAGGGAGGGATGGCTACACCTTC
>.|TRBD1|TRBJ1-6|TRBV23-1
CARTPDRDNSPLHF
TGCGCCAGAACACCGGACAGGGATAATTCACCCCTCCACTTT